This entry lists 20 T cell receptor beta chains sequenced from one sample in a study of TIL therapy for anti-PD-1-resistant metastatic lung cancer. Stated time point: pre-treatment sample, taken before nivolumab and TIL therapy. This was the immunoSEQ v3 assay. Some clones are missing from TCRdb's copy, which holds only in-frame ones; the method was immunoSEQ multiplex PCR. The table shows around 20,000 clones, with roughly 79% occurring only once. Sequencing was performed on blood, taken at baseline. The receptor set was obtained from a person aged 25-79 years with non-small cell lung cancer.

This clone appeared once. This chain's CDR3 is CASSRWGSSGNTIYF. The DNA for the CDR3 is TGTGCCAGTAGTCGATGGGGGAGCTCTGGAAACACCATATATTTT. The genes are TRBV19 and TRBJ1-3, with D possibly being TRBD1 (5 bases). The CDR3 runs to 15 residues. V dropped 5 bases and J dropped 0 bases, with 11 bases sitting between them. Germline-derived CDR1 and CDR2 are LNHDA and SQIVND (reference sequence).

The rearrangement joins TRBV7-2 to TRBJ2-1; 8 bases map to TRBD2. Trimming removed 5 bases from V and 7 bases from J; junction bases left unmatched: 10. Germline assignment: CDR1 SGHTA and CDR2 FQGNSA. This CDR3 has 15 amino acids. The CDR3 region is CASSGLAGLPNEQFF. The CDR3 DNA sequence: TGTGCCAGCAGCGGGCTAGCGGGCCTACCAAATGAGCAGTTCTTC. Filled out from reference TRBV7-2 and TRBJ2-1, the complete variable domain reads GAGVSQSPSNKVTEKGKDVELRCDPISGHTALYWYRQSLGQGLEFLIYFQGNSAPDKSGLPSDRFSAERTGGSVSTLTIQRTQQEDSAVYLCASSGLAGLPNEQFFGPGTRLTVL.

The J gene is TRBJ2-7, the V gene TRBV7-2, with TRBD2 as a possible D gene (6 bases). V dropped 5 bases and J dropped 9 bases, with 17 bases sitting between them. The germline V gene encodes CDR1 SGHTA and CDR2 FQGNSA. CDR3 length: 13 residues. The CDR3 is CASSLSGLRVQYF. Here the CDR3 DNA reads TGTGCCAGCAGCCTTTCGGGACTGAGGGTGCAGTACTTC.

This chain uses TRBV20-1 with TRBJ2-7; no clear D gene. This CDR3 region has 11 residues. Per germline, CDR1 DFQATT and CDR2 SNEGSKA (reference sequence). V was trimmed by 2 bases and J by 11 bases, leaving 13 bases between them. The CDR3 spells CSARLISGEYF. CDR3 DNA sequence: TGCAGTGCTAGACTCATTTCCGGCGAGTACTTC.

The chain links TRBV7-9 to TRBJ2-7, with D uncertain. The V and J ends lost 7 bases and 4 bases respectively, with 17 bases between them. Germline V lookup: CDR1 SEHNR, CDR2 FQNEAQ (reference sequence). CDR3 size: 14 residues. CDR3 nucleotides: TGTGCCAGCACCATAGGATCACCCTCTTACGAGCAGTACTTC. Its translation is CASTIGSPSYEQYF. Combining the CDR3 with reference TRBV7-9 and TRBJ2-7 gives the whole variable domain DTGVSQNPRHKITKRGQNVTFRCDPISEHNRLYWYRQTLGQGPEFLTYFQNEAQLEKSRLLSDRFSAERPKGSFSTLEIQRTEQGDSAMYLCASTIGSPSYEQYFGPGTRLTVT.

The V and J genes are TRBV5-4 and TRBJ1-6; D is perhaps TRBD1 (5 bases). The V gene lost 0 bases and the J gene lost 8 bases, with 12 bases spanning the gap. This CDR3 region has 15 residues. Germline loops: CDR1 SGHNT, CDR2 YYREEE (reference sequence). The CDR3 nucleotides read TGTGCCAGCAGCTTGGCGGAGGGGACGGATTCACCCCTCCACTTT. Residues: CASSLAEGTDSPLHF.

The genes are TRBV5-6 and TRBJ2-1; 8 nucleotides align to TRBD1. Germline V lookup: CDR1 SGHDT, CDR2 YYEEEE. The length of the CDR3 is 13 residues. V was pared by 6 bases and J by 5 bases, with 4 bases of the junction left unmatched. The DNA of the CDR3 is TGTGCCAGCACCCGACAGGGGCACAATGAGCAGTTCTTC. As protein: CASTRQGHNEQFF.

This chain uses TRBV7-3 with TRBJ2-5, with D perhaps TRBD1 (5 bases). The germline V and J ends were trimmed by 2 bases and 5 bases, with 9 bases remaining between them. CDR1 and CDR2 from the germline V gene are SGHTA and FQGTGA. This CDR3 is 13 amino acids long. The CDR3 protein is CASSLRPGETQYF. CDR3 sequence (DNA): TGTGCCAGCAGCTTACGGCCAGGGGAGACCCAGTACTTC.

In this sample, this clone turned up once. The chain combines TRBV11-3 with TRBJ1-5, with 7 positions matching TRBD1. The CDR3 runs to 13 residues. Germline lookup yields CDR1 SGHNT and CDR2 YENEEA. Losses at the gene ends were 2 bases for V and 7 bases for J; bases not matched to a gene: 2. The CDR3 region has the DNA TGTGCCAGCAGCTTAATGACAGGGCAGCCCCAGCATTTT. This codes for CASSLMTGQPQHF.

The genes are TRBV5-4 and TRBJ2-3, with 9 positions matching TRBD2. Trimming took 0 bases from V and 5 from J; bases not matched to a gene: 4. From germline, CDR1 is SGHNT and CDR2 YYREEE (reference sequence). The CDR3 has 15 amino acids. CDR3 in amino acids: CASSLGGRAQDTQYF. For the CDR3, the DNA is TGTGCCAGCAGCTTGGGCGGGAGGGCCCAAGATACGCAGTATTTT.

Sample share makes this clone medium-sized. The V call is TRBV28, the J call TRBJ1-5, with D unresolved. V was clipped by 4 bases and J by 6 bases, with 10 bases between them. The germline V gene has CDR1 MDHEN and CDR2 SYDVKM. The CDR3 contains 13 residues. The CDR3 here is CASSYSSGQPQHF. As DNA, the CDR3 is TGTGCCAGCAGTTACAGCTCGGGTCAGCCCCAGCATTTT.

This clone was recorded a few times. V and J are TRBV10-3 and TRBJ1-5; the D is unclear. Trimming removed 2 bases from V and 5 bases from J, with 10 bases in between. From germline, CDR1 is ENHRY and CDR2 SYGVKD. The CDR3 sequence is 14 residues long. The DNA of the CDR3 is TGTGCCATCAGTGAGGGACGTGCCCATCAGCCCCAGCATTTT. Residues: CAISEGRAHQPQHF.

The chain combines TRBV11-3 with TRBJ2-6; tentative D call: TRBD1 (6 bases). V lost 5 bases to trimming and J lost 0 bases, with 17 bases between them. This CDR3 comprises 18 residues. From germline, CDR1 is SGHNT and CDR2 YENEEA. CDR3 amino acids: CASSQTDRLSSGANVLTF. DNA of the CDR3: TGTGCCAGCAGCCAGACCGACAGGCTGAGCTCTGGGGCCAACGTCCTGACTTTC.

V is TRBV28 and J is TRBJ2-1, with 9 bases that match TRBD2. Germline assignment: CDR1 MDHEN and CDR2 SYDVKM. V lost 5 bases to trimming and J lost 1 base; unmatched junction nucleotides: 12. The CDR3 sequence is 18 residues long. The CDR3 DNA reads TGTGCCAGCAGTCCCAATAGCGGGAGTTACGTTTCCTACAATGAGCAGTTCTTC. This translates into CASSPNSGSYVSYNEQFF.

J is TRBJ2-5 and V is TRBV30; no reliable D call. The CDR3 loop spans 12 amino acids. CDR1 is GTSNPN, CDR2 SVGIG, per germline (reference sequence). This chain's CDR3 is CATKLNAETQYF. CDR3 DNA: TGTGCAACAAAATTGAACGCGGAGACCCAGTACTTC. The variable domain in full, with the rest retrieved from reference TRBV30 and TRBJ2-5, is SQTIHQWPATLVQPVGSPLSLECTVEGTSNPNLYWYRQAAGRGLQLLFYSVGIGQISSEVPQNLSASRPQDRQFILSSKKLLLSDSGFYLCATKLNAETQYFGPGTRLLVL.

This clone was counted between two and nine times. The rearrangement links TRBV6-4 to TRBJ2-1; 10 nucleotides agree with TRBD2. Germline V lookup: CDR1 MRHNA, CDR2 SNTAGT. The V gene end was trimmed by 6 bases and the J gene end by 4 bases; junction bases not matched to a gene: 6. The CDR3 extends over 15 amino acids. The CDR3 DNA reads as TGTGCCAGCAGCGTAGCGGGGGGCCAATACAATGAGCAGTTCTTC. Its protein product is CASSVAGGQYNEQFF.

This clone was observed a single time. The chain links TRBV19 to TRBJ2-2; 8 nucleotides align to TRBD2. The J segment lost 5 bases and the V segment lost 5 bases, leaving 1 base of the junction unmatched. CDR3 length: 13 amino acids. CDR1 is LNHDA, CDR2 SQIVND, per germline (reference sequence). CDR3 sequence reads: CASSGLATGELFF. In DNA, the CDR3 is TGTGCCAGTAGTGGACTAGCTACCGGGGAGCTGTTTTTT.

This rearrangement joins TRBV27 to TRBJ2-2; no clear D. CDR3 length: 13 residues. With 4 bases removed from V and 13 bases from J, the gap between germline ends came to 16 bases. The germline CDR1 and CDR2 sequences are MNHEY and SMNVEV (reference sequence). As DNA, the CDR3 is TGTGCCAGCAGTTCCGTACCGAAAGGCGGGCTGTTTTTT. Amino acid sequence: CASSSVPKGGLFF.

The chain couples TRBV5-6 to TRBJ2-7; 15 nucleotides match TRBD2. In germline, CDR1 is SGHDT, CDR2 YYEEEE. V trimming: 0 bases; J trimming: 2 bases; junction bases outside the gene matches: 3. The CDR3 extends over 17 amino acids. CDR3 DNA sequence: TGTGCCAGCAGCTTGGGGACTAGCGGGAGGGCTCCCTACGAGCAGTACTTC. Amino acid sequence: CASSLGTSGRAPYEQYF.

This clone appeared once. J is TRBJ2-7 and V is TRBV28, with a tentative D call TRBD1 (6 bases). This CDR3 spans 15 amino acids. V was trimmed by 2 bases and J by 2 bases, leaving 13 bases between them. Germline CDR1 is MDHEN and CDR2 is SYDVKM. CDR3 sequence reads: CASSLLPTGTYEQYF. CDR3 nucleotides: TGTGCCAGCAGTTTACTACCCACAGGGACCTACGAGCAGTACTTC.